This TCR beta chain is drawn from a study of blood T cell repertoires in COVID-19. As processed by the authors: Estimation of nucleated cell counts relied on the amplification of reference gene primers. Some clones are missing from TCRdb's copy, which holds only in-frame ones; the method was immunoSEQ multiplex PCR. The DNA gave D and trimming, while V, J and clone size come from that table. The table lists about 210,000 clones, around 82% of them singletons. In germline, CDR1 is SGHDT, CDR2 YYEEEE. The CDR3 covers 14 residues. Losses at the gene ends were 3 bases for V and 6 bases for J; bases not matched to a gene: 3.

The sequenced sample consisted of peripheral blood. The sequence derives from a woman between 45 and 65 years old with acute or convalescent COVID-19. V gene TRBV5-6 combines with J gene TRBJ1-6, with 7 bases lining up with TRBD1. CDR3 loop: CASSSRDSNSPLHF. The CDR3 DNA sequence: TGTGCCAGCAGCTCCCGGGACAGTAATTCACCCCTCCACTTT.